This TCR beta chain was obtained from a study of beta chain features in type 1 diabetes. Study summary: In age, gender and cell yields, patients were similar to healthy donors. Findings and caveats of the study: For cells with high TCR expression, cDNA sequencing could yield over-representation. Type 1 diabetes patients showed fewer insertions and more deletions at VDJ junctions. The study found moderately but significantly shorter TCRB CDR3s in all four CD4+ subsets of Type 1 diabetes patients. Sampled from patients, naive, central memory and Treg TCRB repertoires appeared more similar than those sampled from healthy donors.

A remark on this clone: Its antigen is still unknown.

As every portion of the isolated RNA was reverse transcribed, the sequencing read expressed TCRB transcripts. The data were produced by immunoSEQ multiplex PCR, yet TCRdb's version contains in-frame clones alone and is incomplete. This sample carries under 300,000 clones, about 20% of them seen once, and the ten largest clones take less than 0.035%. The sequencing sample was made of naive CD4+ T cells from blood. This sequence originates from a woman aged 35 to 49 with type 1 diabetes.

CDR3 coding DNA: TGTGCCAGCAGCTCAGGGTACGGGAATGAGCAGTTCTTC. Translation: CASSSGYGNEQFF. The chain has TRBV5-6 and TRBJ2-1, with D possibly being TRBD1 (5 bases). The CDR3 has 13 amino acids. Germline V gene data show CDR1 as SGHDT and CDR2 as YYEEEE. V was trimmed by 3 bases and J by 7 bases, leaving 11 bases between them.